Given below is one T cell receptor beta chain in context. Its recognized antigen is unknown. Base-call qualities are not available, and no considerably larger clone is one nucleotide away. According to the study, the label for this sample's treatment or condition signals: roughly 11-day PBMC culture with coronavirus spike peptide pools or control peptides (ViraFEST assay). The study used the ViraFEST assay, which expanded antigen-specific T cells with peptide pools and then identified expanded clonotypes by TCR sequencing. The positive SARS-CoV-2 PCR tests of the convalescent patients were dated from March to December 2020, before the Alpha, Beta and Delta variants emerged in the United States. Each well held millions of PBMCs cultured with 9 to 10 ug/ml peptide pools in IMDM containing around 4.5% human AB serum and roughly 9.3 IU/ml IL-2. Half of the culture medium was replaced with fresh IL-2-containing medium on days 3 and 7. After approximately 11 days of culture, CD4+ T cells were isolated by negative selection with the EasySep CD4+ T cell isolation kit. Ficoll-Paque Plus gradient centrifugation was used to isolate PBMCs from whole blood, and the isolated PBMCs were then either used fresh or cryopreserved at -140C. Culture conditions were generally each tested in triplicate wells.

The data were obtained in a study of vaccination and CD4 T cells after COVID-19 (dated by TCRdb to between 2021 and 2022). With respect to the entire study: Convalescent patients had a positive SARS-CoV-2 result on nasal swab PCR, and of these patients, some ten had mild disease and one had severe disease. Post-vaccine blood samples were collected a median of around 10 weeks after the second vaccine dose, ranging from about 14 to 241 days. In the convalescent cohort there were six males and four females, among whom were two Hispanic individuals, seven Caucasians, two Asians and one multiracial person. The cultures were stimulated with overlapping spike peptide pools from SARS-CoV-2 and from the common cold coronaviruses HCoV-NL63, HCoV-OC43 and HCoV-229E. Participants got two doses of the Pfizer-BioNTech BNT162b2 vaccine (n=8) or two doses of the Moderna mRNA-1273 vaccine (n=2). In under twelve COVID-19 convalescent patients and a handful of infection-naive healthy vaccine recipients, researchers compared the spike-specific CD4+ TCR repertoire from before mRNA vaccination with the repertoire from after. Post-COVID blood samples were collected from convalescent patients a median of about 92 days after diagnosis, with a range of roughly 30 to 170 days. As controls, cultures received a CEFX viral epitope pool (the positive control), an HIV-1 Nef peptide pool (the negative control), or no peptide at all.

Results the study describes overall, beyond this receptor: Only a relatively small number of convalescent patients were included in the study, and early timepoints following natural infection were not analyzed. Among convalescent patients, a median about 90% of the SARS-CoV-2-reactive clones seen after vaccination appeared only after vaccination, which suggests priming specific to the vaccine. An increase in the median number of SARS-CoV-2-reactive clonotypes from approximately 20 after infection to roughly 39 after vaccination was observed, but the change was not found to be significant. Of the vaccine-specific clones in convalescent patients, 304 of 307, or nearly all, reacted only to SARS-CoV-2 spike and did not cross-react with common cold coronaviruses.

V ends up 9 bases short and J 6 bases short, with an unmatched junction base count of 6. The germline V gene (reference sequence) gives CDR1 as MNHEY and CDR2 as SMNVEV. From its cysteine to its phenylalanine, the CDR3 spans 13 amino acids. CDR3 DNA only is kept here, 39 bases in frame from base 1. Libraries were constructed by PCR. TCR sequencing of DNA from cultured CD4+ T cells used the Oncomine TCR Beta short-read assay at the Johns Hopkins FTIC core. Genomic DNA was extracted from the cultured CD4+ T cells with the QIAamp micro DNA kit. The Oncomine TCR Beta libraries from cultured CD4+ T cells were pooled using unique dual indexes and then sequenced on an Illumina iSeq 100. As for how the authors treated the data: Non-productive sequences were removed, and CDR3s not starting with C, not ending with F or W, or shorter than 7 amino acids were discarded. Antigen-specific clonotypes were identified with the MANAFEST web application by comparing peptide-stimulated wells with reference and other culture wells. Positive clones required FDR below 0.05, an odds ratio above 5, and productive frequency above 0.1% in at least two of three replicate wells. Cross-reactive clonotypes were defined as significantly expanded in both SARS-CoV-2 spike wells and at least one common cold coronavirus spike condition. Using R version 3.6.1, CDR3 homology was evaluated through Levenshtein distances (stringdist) along with unrooted phylogenetic trees (ape). The public sequencing data were trimmed at Q25 with fastp and processed into clonotypes with MiXCR by TCRdb, which kept only in-frame beta chains. Every entry covers one CDR3 protein and lists the most common genes and DNA from its rows. The V and J calls were determined by TCRdb, not by the authors. The sample table lists almost 9,500 distinct CDR3 sequences, about 52% of them with a count of one. The ten largest clones capture approximately 19% of the sample.

Sequencing was performed on CD4+ T cells from blood, cultured in vitro. This receptor was taken from a human donor who had recovered from COVID-19. The rearranged chain carries TRBV27 and TRBJ2-7; 12 bases in between match TRBD1. The CDR3 has the sequence CASSWDRGREQYF. The nucleotides are TGTGCCAGTTCTTGGGACAGGGGGCGCGAGCAGTACTTC.